Listed below are T cell receptor beta chains from one sample, sequenced in a study of low-dose radiotherapy and immunotherapy resistance in tumors. TCRdb independently ran MiXCR on the reads; one entry per CDR3 protein. The table lists about 60,000 distinct CDR3 sequences, around 25% of them singletons. The sample in question was PBMCs, obtained before treatment. The source is a male donor with prostate cancer. The CDR3 runs from the conserved cysteine through the conserved F or W. D genes are given only for firm matches. For some rows the clone size is stated as once, few or many, or as a class when expanded; others skip it.

v_call,d_call,j_call,clone_size,cdr3_aa,cdr3_nt
TRBV3-1,-,TRBJ1-5,many,CASSQTAGNQPQHF,TGTGCCAGCAGCCAGACCGCGGGCAATCAGCCCCAGCATTTT
TRBV14,-,TRBJ2-7,many,CASSQVSRAGTSYEQYF,TGTGCCAGCAGCCAAGTGTCTAGGGCAGGGACTTCCTACGAGCAGTACTTC
TRBV7-2,-,TRBJ2-3,many,CASSQRGDYTDTQYF,TGTGCCAGCAGCCAGAGAGGGGATTACACAGATACGCAGTATTTT
TRBV28,TRBD1,TRBJ1-2,many,CASSPVRTGGSYGYTF,TGTGCCAGCAGTCCGGTGAGGACAGGTGGGTCCTATGGCTACACCTTC
TRBV5-1,-,TRBJ1-4,once,CASSLAGQSLNEKLFFF,-
TRBV15,TRBD2,TRBJ2-2,many,CATSRDGGAGELFF,TGTGCCACCAGCAGAGATGGGGGGGCCGGGGAGCTGTTTTTT
TRBV14,-,TRBJ1-3,-,CASSQDGNTIYF,TGTGCCAGCAGCCAAGACGGAAACACCATATATTTT
TRBV25-1,TRBD2,TRBJ2-7,many,CASSDRLAGPYEQYF,TGTGCCAGCAGTGACAGACTAGCGGGACCCTACGAGCAGTACTTC
TRBV29-1,-,TRBJ2-4,many,CSWAGTQAKNIQYF,TGCAGCTGGGCCGGGACACAAGCCAAAAACATTCAGTACTTC
TRBV18,TRBD2,TRBJ2-1,many,CASSPLGGGPNNEQFF,TGTGCCAGCTCACCTCTAGGCGGGGGGCCTAACAATGAGCAGTTCTTC
TRBV6-1,-,TRBJ1-1,-,CASSETKGGGTEAFF,TGTGCCAGCAGTGAGACCAAAGGGGGAGGTACTGAAGCTTTCTTT
TRBV5-4,TRBD2,TRBJ2-1,many,CASSKGLAGPYNEQFF,TGTGCCAGCAGCAAGGGACTAGCGGGACCCTACAATGAGCAGTTCTTC
TRBV3-1,-,TRBJ1-5,-,CASSQDGSYQPQHF,TGTGCCAGCAGCCAAGACGGGTCTTACCAGCCCCAGCATTTT
TRBV30,-,TRBJ1-3,-,CAWSKALGNTIYF,TGTGCCTGGAGTAAGGCCCTTGGAAACACCATATATTTT
TRBV3-1,TRBD1,TRBJ2-7,many,CASVGVGQGFSYEQYF,TGTGCCAGCGTAGGGGTAGGACAGGGATTTTCCTACGAGCAGTACTTC
TRBV29-1,-,TRBJ2-5,many,CSGGGGGQGGETQYF,TGCAGCGGGGGGGGGGGCGGACAGGGCGGAGAGACCCAGTACTTC